These 4 T cell receptor beta chains were sequenced from one sample in a study of T cell responses to AZD1222 COVID-19 vaccine. The method was immunoSEQ multiplex PCR; TCRdb's version includes in-frame clones alone and lacks a portion of them. Among some 130,000 clones, 88% were seen once, and the ten largest hold roughly 3.5%. Sequencing was performed on peripheral blood, taken on day 0 of AZD1222 vaccination. The receptors were sampled from an adult in good health.

The chain links TRBV6-6 to TRBJ2-3; D may be TRBD2 (6 bases). CDR3 size: 15 residues. Germline V CDR1 and CDR2: MNHNY, SVGAGI (reference sequence). The V end was cut by 2 bases, the J end by 3 bases, with 12 bases between. CDR3 residues: CASSYEGRRTDTQYF. CDR3 nucleotides: TGTGCCAGCAGTTACGAGGGGAGGAGAACAGATACGCAGTATTTT.

The V and J genes are TRBV5-6 and TRBJ2-7; 7 bases map to TRBD1. V lost 4 bases to trimming and J lost 0 bases; unmatched junction nucleotides: 4. Germline values: CDR1 SGHDT, CDR2 YYEEEE. This CDR3 is built from 14 residues. The CDR3, as DNA: TGTGCCAGCAGCGCGACAGGGATCTCCTACGAGCAGTACTTC. Amino acids: CASSATGISYEQYF.

This chain uses TRBV10-3 with TRBJ1-1, with 7 bases lining up with TRBD1. The trim removed 10 bases at V and 0 bases at J, leaving 8 bases unmatched. The CDR3 covers 14 residues. Germline lookup yields CDR1 ENHRY and CDR2 SYGVKD. CDR3 sequence (DNA): TGTGCCACCCTAGGGGACAGAATGAACACTGAAGCTTTCTTT. This sequence encodes CATLGDRMNTEAFF.

The chain has TRBV6-5 and TRBJ1-3; D gene ambiguous. This CDR3 comprises 14 residues. V lost 7 bases, J lost 0 bases, and 10 bases lay in between. Germline V gene lookup returns CDR1 MNHEY and CDR2 SVGAGI. CDR3 residues: CASKGGISGNTIYF. CDR3 DNA: TGTGCCAGCAAGGGCGGGATCTCTGGAAACACCATATATTTT.